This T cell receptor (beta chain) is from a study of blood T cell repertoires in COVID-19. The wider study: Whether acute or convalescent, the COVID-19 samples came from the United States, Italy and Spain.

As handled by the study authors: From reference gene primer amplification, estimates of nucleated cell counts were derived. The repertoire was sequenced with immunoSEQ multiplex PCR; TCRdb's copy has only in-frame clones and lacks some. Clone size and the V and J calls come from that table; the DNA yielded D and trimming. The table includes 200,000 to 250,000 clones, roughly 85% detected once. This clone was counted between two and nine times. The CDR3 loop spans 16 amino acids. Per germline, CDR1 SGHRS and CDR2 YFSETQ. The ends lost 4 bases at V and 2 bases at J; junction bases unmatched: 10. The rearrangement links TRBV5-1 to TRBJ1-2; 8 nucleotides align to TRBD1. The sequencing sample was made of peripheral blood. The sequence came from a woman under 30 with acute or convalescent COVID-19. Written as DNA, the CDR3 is TGCGCCAGCAGCGCGGGGACCGGGACAGGCAACTATGGCTACACCTTC. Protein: CASSAGTGTGNYGYTF.